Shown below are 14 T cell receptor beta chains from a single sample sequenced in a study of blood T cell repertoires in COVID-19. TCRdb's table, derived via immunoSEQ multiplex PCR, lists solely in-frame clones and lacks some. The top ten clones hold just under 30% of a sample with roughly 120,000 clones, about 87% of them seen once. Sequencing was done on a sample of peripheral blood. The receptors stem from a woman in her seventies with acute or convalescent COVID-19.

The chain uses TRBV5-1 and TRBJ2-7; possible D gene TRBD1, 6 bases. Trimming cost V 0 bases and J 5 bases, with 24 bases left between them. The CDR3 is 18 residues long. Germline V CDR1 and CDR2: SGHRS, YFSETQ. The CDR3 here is CASSLVSPGQSSANEQYF. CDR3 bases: TGCGCCAGCAGCTTGGTATCCCCAGGACAGAGTAGCGCGAACGAGCAGTACTTC.

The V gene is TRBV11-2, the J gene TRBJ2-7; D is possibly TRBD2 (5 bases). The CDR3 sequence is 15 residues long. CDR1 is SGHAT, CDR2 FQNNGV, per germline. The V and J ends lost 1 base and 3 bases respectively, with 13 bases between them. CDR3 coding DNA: TGTGCCAGCAGCTTAGCCAGACTAACTCACTACGAGCAGTACTTC. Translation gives CASSLARLTHYEQYF.

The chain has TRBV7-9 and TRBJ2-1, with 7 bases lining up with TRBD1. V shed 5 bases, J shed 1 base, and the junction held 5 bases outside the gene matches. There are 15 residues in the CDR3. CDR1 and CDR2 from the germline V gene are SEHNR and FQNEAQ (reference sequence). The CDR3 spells CASSTGEWSYNEQFF. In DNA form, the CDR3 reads TGTGCCAGCAGCACAGGGGAGTGGTCCTACAATGAGCAGTTCTTC.

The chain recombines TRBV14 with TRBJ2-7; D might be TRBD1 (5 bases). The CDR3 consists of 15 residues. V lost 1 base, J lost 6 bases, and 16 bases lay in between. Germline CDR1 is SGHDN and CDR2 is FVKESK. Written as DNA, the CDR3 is TGTGCCAGCAGCCAAGTTAGACAGCCGGGTGGCGAGCAGTACTTC. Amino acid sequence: CASSQVRQPGGEQYF.

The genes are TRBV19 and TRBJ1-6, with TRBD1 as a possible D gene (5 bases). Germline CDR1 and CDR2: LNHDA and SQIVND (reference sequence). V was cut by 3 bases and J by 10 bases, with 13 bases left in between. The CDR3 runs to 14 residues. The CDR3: CASSIAGAGSPLHF. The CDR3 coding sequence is TGTGCCAGTAGTATCGCTGGGGCTGGATCACCCCTCCACTTT.

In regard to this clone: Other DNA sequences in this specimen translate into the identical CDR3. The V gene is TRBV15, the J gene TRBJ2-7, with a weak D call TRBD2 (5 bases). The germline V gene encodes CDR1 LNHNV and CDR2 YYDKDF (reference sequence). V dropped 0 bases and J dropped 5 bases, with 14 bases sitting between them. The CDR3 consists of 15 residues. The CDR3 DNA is TGTGCCACCAGCAGAGATGGTCAAGGACTGCACGAGCAGTACTTC. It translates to CATSRDGQGLHEQYF.

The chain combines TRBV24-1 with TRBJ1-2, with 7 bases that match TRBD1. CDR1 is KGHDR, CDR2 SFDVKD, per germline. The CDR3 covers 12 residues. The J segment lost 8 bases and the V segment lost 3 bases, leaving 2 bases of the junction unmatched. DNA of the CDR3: TGTGCCACCAGTGATACAGGGGTCGGCTACACCTTC. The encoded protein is CATSDTGVGYTF.

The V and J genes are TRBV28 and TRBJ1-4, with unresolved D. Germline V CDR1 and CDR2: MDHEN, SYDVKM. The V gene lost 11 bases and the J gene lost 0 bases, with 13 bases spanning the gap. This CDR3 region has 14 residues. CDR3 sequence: CAASAWATNEKLFF. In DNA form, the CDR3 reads TGTGCCGCGAGCGCGTGGGCAACTAATGAAAAACTGTTTTTT.

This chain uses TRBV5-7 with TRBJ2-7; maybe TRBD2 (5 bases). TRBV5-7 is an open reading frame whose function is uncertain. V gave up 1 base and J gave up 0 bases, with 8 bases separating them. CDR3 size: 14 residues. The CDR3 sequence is CASSLQRCSYEQYF. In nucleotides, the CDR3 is TGTGCCAGCAGCTTGCAGCGGTGCTCCTACGAGCAGTACTTC.

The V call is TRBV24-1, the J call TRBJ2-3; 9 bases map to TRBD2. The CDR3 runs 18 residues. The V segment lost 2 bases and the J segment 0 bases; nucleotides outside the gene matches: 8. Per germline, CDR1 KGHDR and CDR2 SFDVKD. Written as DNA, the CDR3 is TGTGCCACCAGTGATTCGCCGGGACTAGCAGATAGCACAGATACGCAGTATTTT. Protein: CATSDSPGLADSTDTQYF.

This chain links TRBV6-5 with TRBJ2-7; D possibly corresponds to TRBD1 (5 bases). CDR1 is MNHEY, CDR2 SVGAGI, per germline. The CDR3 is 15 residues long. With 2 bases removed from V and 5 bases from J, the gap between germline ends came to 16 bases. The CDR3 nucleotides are TGTGCCAGCAGTTACGGGGCGCCGGGCCCTAACGAGCAGTACTTC. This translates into CASSYGAPGPNEQYF.

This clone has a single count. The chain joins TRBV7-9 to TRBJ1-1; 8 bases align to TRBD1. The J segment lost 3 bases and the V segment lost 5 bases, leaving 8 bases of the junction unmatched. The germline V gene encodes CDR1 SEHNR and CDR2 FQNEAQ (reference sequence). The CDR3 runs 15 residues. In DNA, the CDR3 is TGTGCCAGCAGCCTCCCCACAGGGGGGCACACTGAAGCTTTCTTT. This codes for CASSLPTGGHTEAFF.

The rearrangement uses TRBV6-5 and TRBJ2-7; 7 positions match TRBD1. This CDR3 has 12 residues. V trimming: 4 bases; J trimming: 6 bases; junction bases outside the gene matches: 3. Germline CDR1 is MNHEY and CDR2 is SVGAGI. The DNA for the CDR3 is TGTGCCAGCAGTTTGTCAGGGGGCGAGCAGTACTTC. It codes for CASSLSGGEQYF.

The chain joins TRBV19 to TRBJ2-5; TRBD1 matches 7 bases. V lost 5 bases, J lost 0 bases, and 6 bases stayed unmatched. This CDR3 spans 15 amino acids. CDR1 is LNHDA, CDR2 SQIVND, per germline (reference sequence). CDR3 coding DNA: TGTGCCAGTAGTCGTCTACAGGGGTACCAAGAGACCCAGTACTTC. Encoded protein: CASSRLQGYQETQYF.